This T cell receptor (beta chain) derives from a study of T cell changes during pregnancy in multiple sclerosis. Profiling relied on immunoSEQ multiplex PCR, and the TCRdb table lists in-frame clones only, not all of them. The table records 50,000 to 60,000 clones, about 88% of them present only once. Germline CDR1 MNHEY, CDR2 SVGAGI. The V gene lost 6 bases and the J gene lost 1 base, with 15 bases spanning the gap. The CDR3 length is 15 residues. The chain carries TRBV6-5 and TRBJ1-1; D may be TRBD1 (5 bases). The material was peripheral blood, obtained after pregnancy. The clonotype comes from a female donor with multiple sclerosis, enrolled in a pregnancy study. The CDR3 coding sequence is TGTGCCAGCAGCTATACTGTACAGGCGAACACTGAAGCTTTCTTT. Translation gives CASSYTVQANTEAFF.